The 25 T cell receptor beta chains listed next were all sequenced from one sample in a study of OX40 agonist ivuxolimab in advanced cancers. Produced via immunoSEQ multiplex PCR; TCRdb's table is partial and in-frame only. This sample yields 55,000 to 75,000 clones, of which more than 85% are seen a single time; 1.1% belongs to the top ten. The sequenced sample was CD4+ or CD8+ T cells sorted from blood, obtained in a trial of the OX40 agonist ivuxolimab. The receptors were gathered from an adult with an advanced solid tumor such as melanoma, head and neck, liver or kidney cancer.

A few counts support this clone. This chain's CDR3 is CAISERSMWNTEAFF. Here the CDR3 DNA reads TGTGCCATCAGTGAGCGGAGCATGTGGAACACTGAAGCTTTCTTT. The chain links TRBV10-3 to TRBJ1-1; no firm D call. V gave up 2 bases and J gave up 1 base, with 11 bases separating them. CDR1 ENHRY and CDR2 SYGVKD come from the germline V gene. This CDR3 is 15 amino acids long.

The chain carries TRBV28 and TRBJ1-2, with 7 positions matching TRBD1. Looked up from germline, CDR1 is MDHEN and CDR2 is SYDVKM. V shed 4 bases and J 8 bases; nucleotides not matched to a gene: 7. The CDR3 covers 13 residues. The CDR3 reads CASSYRGQGGYTF. The CDR3 coding sequence is TGTGCCAGCAGTTACAGGGGTCAAGGGGGCTACACCTTC.

CDR3 sequence (DNA): TGCGCCAGCAGCCAAGATACGGGGACTGAAGCTTTCTTT. Translated: CASSQDTGTEAFF. This chain connects TRBV4-3 to TRBJ1-1; D is unresolved. The CDR3 sequence is 13 residues long. CDR1 is LGHNA and CDR2 is YSLEER in the germline V gene. V gave up 0 bases and J gave up 5 bases, with 7 bases separating them.

V gene TRBV7-9 combines with J gene TRBJ2-3, with unresolved D. Germline V CDR1 and CDR2: SEHNR, FQNEAQ (reference sequence). With 8 bases removed from V and 1 base from J, the gap between germline ends came to 7 bases. The length of the CDR3 is 12 residues. In nucleotides, the CDR3 is TGTGCCAGCGGCGGCCGCACAGATACGCAGTATTTT. Amino acid sequence: CASGGRTDTQYF.

This clone was seen only once. This sequence joins TRBV27 and TRBJ2-1, with 8 bases lining up with TRBD1. CDR3 size: 16 residues. Trimming removed 5 bases from V and 7 bases from J; junction bases left unmatched: 13. Per germline, CDR1 MNHEY and CDR2 SMNVEV (reference sequence). CDR3 DNA sequence: TGTGCCAGCAGTCCCCGCCAGGGGGCAGGTATTAATGAGCAGTTCTTC. It is translated as CASSPRQGAGINEQFF.

This clone was picked up a small number of times. Other DNA sequences in this sample translate to the same CDR3. The chain joins TRBV5-1 to TRBJ2-3; the match to TRBD1 covers 11 bases. The J segment lost 4 bases and the V segment lost 0 bases, leaving 4 bases of the junction unmatched. The germline V gene has CDR1 SGHRS and CDR2 YFSETQ. The CDR3 is made up of 16 amino acids. CDR3 bases: TGCGCCAGCAGCTTGGCTCGGACAGGGGGCGCAGATACGCAGTATTTT. The encoded protein is CASSLARTGGADTQYF.

The chain couples TRBV7-2 to TRBJ2-5; D is unclear. In germline, CDR1 is SGHTA, CDR2 FQGNSA. The CDR3 has 12 amino acids. Trimming removed 2 bases from V and 0 bases from J, with 1 base in between. The DNA of the CDR3 is TGTGCCAGCAGCTTATACCAAGAGACCCAGTACTTC. Protein product: CASSLYQETQYF.

The chain links TRBV7-2 to TRBJ2-7; possibly TRBD1 or TRBD2 for D (5 bases each). Deletions cut 7 bases from V and 6 bases from J, with 16 bases between. Per germline, CDR1 SGHTA and CDR2 FQGNSA. This CDR3 has 13 residues. The CDR3 spells CASKRENGAEQYF. Written as DNA, the CDR3 is TGTGCCAGCAAAAGGGAGAATGGGGCCGAGCAGTACTTC.

The CDR3 DNA sequence: TGTGCCAGCAGCCTAAGGACTATCTACAATGAGCAGTTCTTC. It translates to CASSLRTIYNEQFF. The chain employs TRBV7-2 and TRBJ2-1; TRBD2 might be the D (6 bases). Germline V gene data show CDR1 as SGHTA and CDR2 as FQGNSA. V was pared by 5 bases and J by 3 bases, with 11 bases between. The CDR3 covers 14 residues.

This rearrangement joins TRBV19 to TRBJ1-5, with no clear D. This CDR3 has 12 residues. From germline, CDR1 is LNHDA and CDR2 SQIVND (reference sequence). The ends were cut back, 8 bases at V and 0 bases at J, with 5 bases in the middle. CDR3 sequence reads: CASGYSNQPQHF. DNA of the CDR3: TGTGCCAGTGGGTATAGCAATCAGCCCCAGCATTTT.

The V and J genes are TRBV7-2 and TRBJ2-1; D gene ambiguous. This CDR3 is built from 13 residues. V shed 0 bases and J shed 6 bases, with 6 bases lying between them. Germline loops: CDR1 SGHTA, CDR2 FQGNSA. The CDR3 here is CASSLARLNEQFF. In nucleotides, the CDR3 is TGTGCCAGCAGCTTAGCGCGCCTCAATGAGCAGTTCTTC.

V gene TRBV28 combines with J gene TRBJ2-7, with 7 positions matching TRBD1. CDR1 is MDHEN and CDR2 is SYDVKM in the germline V gene. Trimming at V came to 5 bases and at J to 0 bases, leaving 4 bases not matched to a gene. The CDR3 has 14 amino acids. CDR3 in DNA: TGTGCCAGCAGTGAGACAGGGAGCTCCTACGAGCAGTACTTC. Its translation: CASSETGSSYEQYF.

The chain joins TRBV7-2 to TRBJ1-1, with D hard to call. The CDR3 runs to 13 residues. Germline V CDR1 and CDR2: SGHTA, FQGNSA. Trimming took off 1 base at V and 1 base at J, with 4 bases between the two ends. The CDR3 spells CASSLDKNTEAFF. In DNA form, the CDR3 reads TGTGCCAGCAGCTTAGACAAGAACACTGAAGCTTTCTTT.

This clone has only a few counts. The J gene is TRBJ2-1, the V gene TRBV18, with TRBD1 identical over 8 bases. Per germline, CDR1 KGHSH and CDR2 LQKENI. The CDR3 runs 13 residues. With V trimmed by 5 bases and J by 9 bases, 6 bases remained unmatched. This CDR3 reads CASSTGQVVEQFF. The CDR3 bases are TGTGCCAGCTCAACGGGACAGGTCGTTGAGCAGTTCTTC. The full variable domain, in which reference TRBV18 and TRBJ2-1 provide the parts outside the CDR3, is NAGVMQNPRHLVRRRGQEARLRCSPMKGHSHVYWYRQLPEEGLKFMVYLQKENIIDESGMPKERFSAEFPKEGPSILRIQQVVRGDSAAYFCASSTGQVVEQFFGPGTRLTVL.

CDR3 amino acids: CASSDAGERYEQYF. The CDR3 coding sequence is TGTGCCAGCAGTGACGCGGGAGAACGCTACGAGCAGTACTTC. V usage is TRBV6-4 and J usage is TRBJ2-7; 7 positions match TRBD2. The CDR3 runs 14 residues. The germline CDR1 and CDR2 sequences are MRHNA and SNTAGT. Trimming cost V 2 bases and J 3 bases; bases outside gene matches: 4.

The chain couples TRBV11-2 to TRBJ1-1, with D uncertain. With 6 bases removed from V and 9 bases from J, the gap between germline ends came to 11 bases. This CDR3 has 11 residues. The germline V gene encodes CDR1 SGHAT and CDR2 FQNNGV. The CDR3: CASRGWVKAFF. The CDR3 DNA is TGTGCCAGCAGAGGATGGGTAAAAGCTTTCTTT.

This clone has only a few counts. This chain's CDR3 is CASSPGQGRETQYF. CDR3 DNA: TGTGCCAGCTCACCCGGACAGGGACGAGAGACCCAGTACTTC. This chain links TRBV18 with TRBJ2-5, with TRBD1 matching over 8 bases. CDR1 KGHSH and CDR2 LQKENI come from the germline V gene. J gave up 4 bases and V 3 bases, and 4 bases lay outside the gene matches. The CDR3 is 14 amino acids.

The chain uses TRBV6-1 and TRBJ1-5; D ambiguous. Germline loops: CDR1 MNHNS, CDR2 SASEGT. With 6 bases removed from V and 4 bases from J, the gap between germline ends came to 13 bases. The CDR3 runs to 14 residues. As DNA, the CDR3 is TGTGCCAGCAGCCAGACCCCTTGGAATCAGCCCCAGCATTTT. The encoded protein is CASSQTPWNQPQHF.

CDR3 nucleotides: TGTGCCAGCAGCCCCTCGGGGGGGGGATCAATCAATGAGCAGTTCTTC. This encodes CASSPSGGGSINEQFF. V is TRBV7-3 and J is TRBJ2-1; TRBD2 agrees at 8 bases. The CDR3 covers 16 residues. Trimming at V came to 5 bases and at J to 6 bases, leaving 12 bases not matched to a gene. Looked up from germline, CDR1 is SGHTA and CDR2 is FQGTGA.

The chain recombines TRBV5-1 with TRBJ2-7, with D possibly TRBD1 on 5 matching bases. The V end was cut by 0 bases, the J end by 3 bases, with 13 bases between. CDR3 length equals 15 residues. The germline V gene has CDR1 SGHRS and CDR2 YFSETQ. DNA for the CDR3: TGCGCCAGCAGCTTGGCCGGGCAGGGTCTCTACGAGCAGTACTTC. Translated, it gives CASSLAGQGLYEQYF.

The sample holds a few counts of this clone. The gene calls are TRBV7-9 and TRBJ1-2, with D tentatively TRBD1 (6 bases). The V gene's germline CDR1 is SEHNR and CDR2 FQNEAQ (reference sequence). V shed 5 bases and J shed 2 bases, with 12 bases lying between them. This CDR3 has 14 residues. DNA for the CDR3: TGTGCCAGCAGCATCGGACAGAGCAACTATGGCTACACCTTC. This gives the protein CASSIGQSNYGYTF.

The CDR3 DNA is TGTGCCAGCAGCTTAGGTCGGACGGTCAGCTCCTACAATGAGCAGTTCTTC. Protein sequence: CASSLGRTVSSYNEQFF. The V gene is TRBV7-9, the J gene TRBJ2-1; D uncertain. V lost 1 base and J 0 bases, leaving 13 bases between the germline ends. CDR1 is SEHNR and CDR2 is FQNEAQ in the germline V gene (reference sequence). This CDR3 region has 17 residues.

The gene calls are TRBV7-3 and TRBJ2-6; no clear D. Germline assignment: CDR1 SGHTA and CDR2 FQGTGA. The CDR3 is made up of 16 amino acids. Trimming pared 5 bases from V and 0 bases from J, leaving 11 bases between. CDR3 loop: CASSQTWGSGANVLTF. The CDR3 coding sequence is TGTGCCAGCAGCCAGACTTGGGGCTCTGGGGCCAACGTCCTGACTTTC.

The chain combines TRBV7-9 with TRBJ2-7; 7 bases map to TRBD1. CDR1 and CDR2 (germline): SEHNR, FQNEAQ (reference sequence). The CDR3 runs to 15 residues. Losses at the gene ends were 4 bases for V and 2 bases for J; bases not matched to a gene: 8. The CDR3 protein is CASSSWTGSTYEQYF. The CDR3 DNA reads as TGTGCCAGCAGCTCCTGGACAGGTTCAACCTACGAGCAGTACTTC.

The J gene is TRBJ2-7, the V gene TRBV7-9, with a possible D match to TRBD2 (5 bases). Germline V lookup: CDR1 SEHNR, CDR2 FQNEAQ (reference sequence). CDR3 length: 12 amino acids. V gave up 5 bases and J gave up 9 bases, with 14 bases separating them. In DNA form, the CDR3 reads TGTGCCAGCAGCCCTACTGAGGGATTGCAGTACTTC. It is translated as CASSPTEGLQYF.